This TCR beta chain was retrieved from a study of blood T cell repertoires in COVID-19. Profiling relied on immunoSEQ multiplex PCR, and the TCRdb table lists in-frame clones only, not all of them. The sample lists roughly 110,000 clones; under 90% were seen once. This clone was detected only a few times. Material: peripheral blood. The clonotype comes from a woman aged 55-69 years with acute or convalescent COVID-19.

The CDR3 bases are TGTGCCAGCAGCTTGGCCTTCGGGACAGGGTACGGCACTGAAGCTTTCTTT. It codes for CASSLAFGTGYGTEAFF. The V and J genes are TRBV5-8 and TRBJ1-1; 9 bases align to TRBD1. The CDR3 totals 17 residues. Germline lookup yields CDR1 SGHTS and CDR2 YDEGEE. The ends lost 0 bases at V and 4 bases at J; junction bases unmatched: 10.